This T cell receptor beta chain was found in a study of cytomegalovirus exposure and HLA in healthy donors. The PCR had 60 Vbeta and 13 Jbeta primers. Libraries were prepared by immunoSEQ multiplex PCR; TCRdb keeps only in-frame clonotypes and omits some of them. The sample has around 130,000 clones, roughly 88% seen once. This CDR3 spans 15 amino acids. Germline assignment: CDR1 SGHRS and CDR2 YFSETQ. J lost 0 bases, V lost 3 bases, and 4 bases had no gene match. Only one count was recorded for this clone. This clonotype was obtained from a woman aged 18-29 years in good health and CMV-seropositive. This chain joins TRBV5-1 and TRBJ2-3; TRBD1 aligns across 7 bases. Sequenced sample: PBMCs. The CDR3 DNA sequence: TGCGCCAGCAGCTACGTGGACAGGAGCACAGATACGCAGTATTTT. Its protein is CASSYVDRSTDTQYF.